This T cell receptor beta chain was recorded in a study (dated by TCRdb to about 2016). Taken from cysteine to phenylalanine, the CDR3 has 13 residues. Only CDR3 DNA remains: 39 bases, in frame from the first base. CDR1 and CDR2, looked up from the germline V gene, are SQVTM and ANQGSEA. V and J lose 6 bases and 0 bases, and a span of 11 bases separates them. This clonotype was picked up many times. The target of this receptor is not known. No clone much larger than this one lies a single base away; base qualities are absent. Library method: RT-PCR. The sequencer listed for this sample is Illumina MiSeq. Using fastp at Q25 and MiXCR, TCRdb reprocessed the public reads and kept productive beta chains. Every entry covers one CDR3 protein and lists the most common genes and DNA from its rows. Present in this sample are 650,000 to 800,000 distinct CDR3 sequences, more than 13% of which were seen just once. Together, the top ten hold just over 3.5% of the sample.

This clonotype was sampled from a female donor in good health, serving as a healthy control. Rearrangement joined TRBV29-1 to TRBJ2-5, with the D gene too uncertain to name. Sequenced sample: memory CD4+ T cells from blood. For the CDR3, the sequence is CSVDRDYQETQYF. The DNA is as follows: TGCAGCGTCGATAGGGATTACCAAGAGACCCAGTACTTC.